These 5 T cell receptor beta chains were sequenced from one sample in a study of OX40 agonist ivuxolimab in advanced cancers. TCRdb's copy holds only in-frame clones and misses some; the assay was immunoSEQ multiplex PCR. The table lists around 100,000 clones, 75% to 95% of them singletons. This specimen consisted of CD4+ or CD8+ T cells sorted from blood, obtained in a trial of the OX40 agonist ivuxolimab. The receptors come from an adult with an advanced solid tumor such as melanoma, head and neck, liver or kidney cancer.

The chain combines TRBV18 with TRBJ2-1; no definite D call. This CDR3 is built from 15 residues. V lost 4 bases to trimming and J lost 0 bases, with 10 bases between them. CDR1 and CDR2 (germline): KGHSH, LQKENI. This CDR3 is CASSLTRSSYNEQFF. CDR3 in DNA: TGTGCCAGCTCACTGACCAGGAGCTCCTACAATGAGCAGTTCTTC.

The chain combines TRBV5-6 with TRBJ1-2; 9 bases fit TRBD1. The ends lost 2 bases at V and 2 bases at J; junction bases unmatched: 10. This CDR3 is built from 17 residues. The germline V gene encodes CDR1 SGHDT and CDR2 YYEEEE. This chain's CDR3 is CASSFGGQGGRNYGYTF. Written as DNA, the CDR3 is TGTGCCAGCAGCTTTGGGGGACAGGGCGGGAGAAACTATGGCTACACCTTC.

The V gene is TRBV11-1, the J gene TRBJ1-5; D is uncertain. CDR1 is SGHAT and CDR2 is FQDESV in the germline V gene (reference sequence). The CDR3 has 13 amino acids. V was cut by 5 bases and J by 4 bases, with 9 bases left in between. The CDR3, as DNA: TGTGCCAGCAGCGAAACGGAGAATCAGCCCCAGCATTTT. Its translation: CASSETENQPQHF.

The chain links TRBV10-3 to TRBJ2-1, with 7 bases that match TRBD1. The V and J ends lost 5 bases and 4 bases, in that order; junction bases with no gene match: 8. The germline V gene has CDR1 ENHRY and CDR2 SYGVKD. The CDR3 extends over 15 amino acids. Here the CDR3 reads CAISLTGAGYNEQFF. The CDR3 DNA reads as TGTGCCATCAGTCTTACAGGGGCGGGTTACAATGAGCAGTTCTTC.

This clone was seen a single time. This chain joins TRBV6-6 and TRBJ1-1; D unclear. Germline V gene lookup returns CDR1 MNHNY and CDR2 SVGAGI (reference sequence). The CDR3 is 14 residues long. V gave up 7 bases and J gave up 1 base, with 13 bases separating them. Here the CDR3 DNA reads TGTGCCAGCACCAAATTATCAGGGAACACTGAAGCTTTCTTT. Its protein is CASTKLSGNTEAFF.